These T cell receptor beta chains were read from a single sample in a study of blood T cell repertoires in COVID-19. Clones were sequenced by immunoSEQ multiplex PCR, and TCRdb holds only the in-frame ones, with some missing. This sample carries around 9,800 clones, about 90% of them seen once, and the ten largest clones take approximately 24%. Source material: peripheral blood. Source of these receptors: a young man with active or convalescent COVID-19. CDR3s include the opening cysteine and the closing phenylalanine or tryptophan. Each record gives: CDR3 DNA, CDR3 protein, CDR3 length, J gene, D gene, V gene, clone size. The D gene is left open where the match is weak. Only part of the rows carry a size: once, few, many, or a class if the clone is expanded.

TGTGCCAGCAGTTTCGCAGGGGTGCGAGAAAAACTGTTTTTT	CASSFAGVREKLFF	14	TRBJ1-4	-	TRBV6-5	-
TGCGCCAGCAGGTCCACTAGCGGGGATACCGGGGAGCTGTTTTTT	CASRSTSGDTGELFF	15	TRBJ2-2	TRBD2	TRBV5-1	-
TGTGCCAGCAGACCTAGGGGGCTATCCTACAATGAGCAGTTCTTC	CASRPRGLSYNEQFF	15	TRBJ2-1	TRBD1	TRBV28	-
TGTGCCAGCAGCAAAGCGGTGGGGGAGGACTATGGCTACACCTTC	CASSKAVGEDYGYTF	15	TRBJ1-2	-	TRBV7-9	-
TGCGCCAGCCTTAGCGGGGGAACCGCCAATGAGCAGTTCTTC	CASLSGGTANEQFF	14	TRBJ2-1	TRBD2	TRBV5-1	once
TGTGCCAGCAGCCGCCAGCAGGGACAGGGCGCGGACTACACCTTC	CASSRQQGQGADYTF	15	TRBJ1-2	TRBD1	TRBV3-1/TRBV3-2	-
TGTGCCAGCAGTGAACTAACAACGACAGGGACCGGCTACACCTTC	CASSELTTTGTGYTF	15	TRBJ1-2	TRBD1	TRBV25-1	-
TGTGCCATCAGCGTGACGGCCGGGACAGGGTCAAGGGAGACCCAGTACTTC	CAISVTAGTGSRETQYF	17	TRBJ2-5	TRBD1	TRBV10-3	-
TGTGCCAGCAGCGCCGGGACTAGCGGGGGTTACAATGAGCAGTTCTTC	CASSAGTSGGYNEQFF	16	TRBJ2-1	TRBD2	TRBV6-4	-
TGTGCCAGCAGCACACACAGGGGGGCTTATGAAAAACTGTTTTTT	CASSTHRGAYEKLFF	15	TRBJ1-4	TRBD1	TRBV11-3	-
TGTGCCAGCAGCTTACGAGGGTTCTATGGCTACACCTTC	CASSLRGFYGYTF	13	TRBJ1-2	-	TRBV11-2	-
TGTGCCTGGAGCAGTTTCTCCTACGAGCAGTACTTC	CAWSSFSYEQYF	12	TRBJ2-7	-	TRBV30	few
TGTGCCACCAGCCCCCGGACAGGGGGCGGCTACACCTTC	CATSPRTGGGYTF	13	TRBJ1-2	TRBD1	TRBV15	-
TGTGCCAGCAGCCAAGGACTAGCGGGGGGGCCAGATACGCAGTATTTT	CASSQGLAGGPDTQYF	16	TRBJ2-3	TRBD2	TRBV4-2	-
TGTGCCTGGGATAGCGGGGGGGCTGTTATTAATGAGCAGTTCTTC	CAWDSGGAVINEQFF	15	TRBJ2-1	TRBD2	TRBV30	-
TGCAGCGTTGCCGGGGGGCGCCGGCAAGAGACCCAGTACTTC	CSVAGGRRQETQYF	14	TRBJ2-5	-	TRBV29-1	-
TGTGCCAGCAGCGTCGGGACAGGGGTGGGTGAGCAGTTCTTC	CASSVGTGVGEQFF	14	TRBJ2-1	TRBD1	TRBV9	-
TGCGCCAGCAGTGAGTCGAGGGGAGGGGTGCTCAATGAGCAGTTCTTC	CASSESRGGVLNEQFF	16	TRBJ2-1	TRBD2	TRBV10-1	-
TGTGCCAGCCACGGGTCGGGACAGGAGGGTACGCCCCTCCACTTT	CASHGSGQEGTPLHF	15	TRBJ1-6	TRBD1	TRBV2	-
TGTGCCAGCAGCTTAAAACTAGGACTAGCGGGGGCCAATGAGCAGTTCTTC	CASSLKLGLAGANEQFF	17	TRBJ2-1	TRBD2	TRBV5-5	-
TGTGCCAGCCAACAGGGCCACTATGGCTACACCTTC	CASQQGHYGYTF	12	TRBJ1-2	-	TRBV6-5	-
TGCGCCAGCAGCTCGGGACAGAACACTGAAGCTTTCTTT	CASSSGQNTEAFF	13	TRBJ1-1	-	TRBV5-1	-
TGTGCCAGTAGTAAAGGGACAGGATTTTCGAACACTGAAGCTTTCTTT	CASSKGTGFSNTEAFF	16	TRBJ1-1	TRBD1	TRBV19	-
TGTGCCAGCAGTGACCAGGGGCAGGGGGCTTGGTACAATGAGCAGTTCTTC	CASSDQGQGAWYNEQFF	17	TRBJ2-1	TRBD1	TRBV6-4	-
TGTGCCAGCAGCCCCCGGGACAGGTCGGGCTTGCAGTACTTC	CASSPRDRSGLQYF	14	TRBJ2-7	TRBD1	TRBV3-1/TRBV3-2	-
TGCGCCAGCAGCCCCGGGACAGTATATTACGAGCAGTACTTC	CASSPGTVYYEQYF	14	TRBJ2-7	TRBD1	TRBV5-1	-
TGTGCCAGCAGCCAAGAGGGACAGAACTATGGCTACACCTTC	CASSQEGQNYGYTF	14	TRBJ1-2	TRBD1	TRBV3-1/TRBV3-2	-
TGTGCCACCGAAAGCGGGGAATCGGATACGCAGTATTTT	CATESGESDTQYF	13	TRBJ2-3	TRBD2	TRBV24-1	-
TGTGCCGCCAGTCGGGGGGGTGACTACAATGAGCAGTTCTTC	CAASRGGDYNEQFF	14	TRBJ2-1	TRBD2	TRBV5-4	-
TGTGCCAGCAGTGGACTAGCGGGGAAATTACACACCGGGGAGCTGTTTTTT	CASSGLAGKLHTGELFF	17	TRBJ2-2	TRBD2	TRBV6-1	-
TGTGCCAGCAGCGCCTCAGGAGGAGGGGCTAATGAAAAACTGTTTTTT	CASSASGGGANEKLFF	16	TRBJ1-4	-	TRBV9	-
TGCGCCAGCAGCTTGCGCGGCGGGGGGACTTACAATGAGCAGTTCTTC	CASSLRGGGTYNEQFF	16	TRBJ2-1	TRBD2	TRBV5-1	once
TGTGCCAGCAGTTCGGGACTAGCGGGAAACAATGAGCAGTTCTTC	CASSSGLAGNNEQFF	15	TRBJ2-1	TRBD2	TRBV27	-
TGTGCCACCCTGACAGGAATTAATAATTCACCCCTCCACTTT	CATLTGINNSPLHF	14	TRBJ1-6	-	TRBV6-5	few
TGCGCCAGCAGCTTGGGGGAGGGCGACACAGATACGCAGTATTTT	CASSLGEGDTDTQYF	15	TRBJ2-3	TRBD2	TRBV5-1	-
TGCGCCAGCAGCCTATACAGGGGGAATCAGCCCCAGCATTTT	CASSLYRGNQPQHF	14	TRBJ1-5	TRBD1	TRBV5-1	-
TGTGCCAGCAGCGTAGCGGGACAGGGTTACAATGAGCAGTTCTTC	CASSVAGQGYNEQFF	15	TRBJ2-1	TRBD1	TRBV9	-
TGTGCCAGCAGTTTGGGGCAGGCCTACACTGAAGCTTTCTTT	CASSLGQAYTEAFF	14	TRBJ1-1	-	TRBV27	-
TGTGCCAGTAGTATTTCGACGGGAACTGAAGCTTTCTTT	CASSISTGTEAFF	13	TRBJ1-1	-	TRBV19	-